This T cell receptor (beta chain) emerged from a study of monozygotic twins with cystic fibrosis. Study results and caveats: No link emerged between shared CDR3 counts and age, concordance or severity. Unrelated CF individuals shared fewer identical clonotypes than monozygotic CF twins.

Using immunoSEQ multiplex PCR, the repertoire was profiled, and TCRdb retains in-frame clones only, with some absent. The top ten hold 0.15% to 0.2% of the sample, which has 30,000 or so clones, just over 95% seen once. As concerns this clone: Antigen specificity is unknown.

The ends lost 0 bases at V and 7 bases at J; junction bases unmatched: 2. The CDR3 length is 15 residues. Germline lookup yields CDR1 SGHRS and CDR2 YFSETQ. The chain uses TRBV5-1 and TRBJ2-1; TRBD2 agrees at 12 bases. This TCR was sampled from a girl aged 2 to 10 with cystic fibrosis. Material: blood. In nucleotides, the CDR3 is TGCGCCAGCAGCTTGGAGCTAGCGGGAGGGAATGAGCAGTTCTTC. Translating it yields CASSLELAGGNEQFF.